This TCR beta chain was sequenced during a study of response to subunit inactivated influenza vaccine. The CDR3 extends over 12 amino acids. CDR1 SQVTM and CDR2 ANQGSEA come from the germline V gene. TCRdb called the RT-PCR reads again in MiXCR, with one record for every CDR3 protein. The data show roughly 550,000 distinct CDR3 sequences, with less than 25% seen just once and roughly 2.8% held by the top ten. A note on this clonotype: Sequence at one end of the junction differs from germline and may be a read error.

The same data also went into a second study, on T cells expressing NK-cell markers. That work contributes: TCR beta libraries carry UMIs added by 5'RACE template switching. Sequenced donors, eight in total, included seven who were HCMV-seropositive and one who was seronegative.

V and J are TRBV29-1 and TRBJ2-1, with unresolved D. The sequence was obtained from a man aged 45-65 years who received an inactivated influenza vaccine. The input for sequencing was CD4+ T cells sorted from PBMCs, taken 11 to 12 days after vaccination. DNA of the CDR3: TGCAGCGTTGTCAGGCTCGCCAATGAGCAGTCCTTC. Translation: CSVVRLANEQSF.